The 19 T cell receptor beta chains below were found in one sample sequenced in a study of blood T cells in healthy people across ages. For the second PCR, which ran for 7 to 11 cycles, a sample-barcoded 5' primer and a J-beta primer mix were used. Via MiXCR, TCRdb re-called the 5' RACE reads, giving one row per CDR3 protein. Found here are about 1.1 million distinct CDR3 sequences, 35% to 40% of them singletons; the top ten hold about an eighth. The specimen sequenced was blood. These TCRs come from a man younger than 35 in good health.

The rearrangement links TRBV20-1 to TRBJ1-6; no clear D gene. Germline V gene sequence: CDR1 DFQATT, CDR2 SNEGSKA (reference sequence). The CDR3 loop spans 13 amino acids. Deletions cut 1 base from V and 7 bases from J, with 8 bases between. As DNA, the CDR3 is TGCAGTGCTAGAGTGGATTCCAATTCACCCCTCCACTTT. Amino acid sequence: CSARVDSNSPLHF.

This clonotype was counted a few times. The chain employs TRBV2 and TRBJ2-3, with 11 bases fitting TRBD2. Germline V lookup: CDR1 SNHLY, CDR2 FYNNEI. This CDR3 is 16 amino acids long. The junction had 8 bases not matched to a gene; V was cut back by 5 bases and J by 4 bases. CDR3 DNA sequence: TGTGCCAGCAGTAAATTAGCGGGGGGGATCTCAGATACGCAGTATTTT. Protein sequence: CASSKLAGGISDTQYF.

The genes are TRBV27 and TRBJ1-1; TRBD1 might be the D (5 bases). CDR1 MNHEY and CDR2 SMNVEV come from the germline V gene (reference sequence). This CDR3 contains 15 residues. V was clipped by 0 bases and J by 2 bases, with 10 bases between them. The CDR3 DNA follows: TGTGCCAGCAGTTTATCGAGAGGGACCAACACTGAAGCTTTCTTT. Translating gives CASSLSRGTNTEAFF.

V is TRBV20-1 and J is TRBJ1-1; no clear D. The CDR3 runs 17 residues. V dropped 0 bases and J dropped 3 bases, with 20 bases sitting between them. Per germline, CDR1 DFQATT and CDR2 SNEGSKA (reference sequence). CDR3 in DNA: TGCAGTGCTAGAGATCGAGGGAGTAGCTACCTGGACACTGAAGCTTTCTTT. It yields the protein CSARDRGSSYLDTEAFF.

This clonotype was seen a few times. The CDR3 coding sequence is TGTGCCAGCAGCTTAATACTGGGGGGTGAGCAGTACTTC. It translates to CASSLILGGEQYF. The V gene is TRBV7-9, the J gene TRBJ2-4, with D possibly TRBD2 on 6 matching bases. Germline V CDR1 and CDR2: SEHNR, FQNEAQ (reference sequence). V was cut by 2 bases and J by 13 bases, with 15 bases left in between. The CDR3 spans 13 residues.

This clonotype has a handful of counts. In DNA, the CDR3 is TGCAGTGCTAGACACCTGGGGGACACTGAAGCTTTCTTT. Protein product: CSARHLGDTEAFF. The rearrangement links TRBV20-1 to TRBJ1-1; D is possibly TRBD1 (5 bases). V gave up 2 bases and J gave up 3 bases, with 10 bases separating them. Germline CDR1 and CDR2: DFQATT and SNEGSKA (reference sequence). The CDR3 extends over 13 amino acids.

The chain couples TRBV5-1 to TRBJ1-6; 7 positions match TRBD1. CDR1 is SGHRS and CDR2 is YFSETQ in the germline V gene. The CDR3 totals 17 residues. V shed 1 base and J 0 bases; nucleotides not matched to a gene: 4. The CDR3 DNA follows: TGCGCCAGCAGCTTGACAGGGGAGAGCTCCTATAATTCACCCCTCCACTTT. Protein sequence: CASSLTGESSYNSPLHF.

This clonotype appeared a few times. The chain joins TRBV29-1 to TRBJ1-2, with a possible D match to TRBD1 (5 bases). Germline-derived CDR1 and CDR2 are SQVTM and ANQGSEA. The CDR3 loop spans 10 amino acids. Trimming left V 3 bases short and J 11 bases short, with 10 bases between. The DNA for the CDR3 is TGCAGCGTTGACCGGGGCGAGTACACCTTC. Protein product: CSVDRGEYTF.

This chain joins TRBV27 and TRBJ1-4; no clear D gene. Germline V gives CDR1 MNHEY, CDR2 SMNVEV (reference sequence). V lost 3 bases to trimming and J lost 0 bases, with 11 bases between them. This CDR3 contains 16 residues. The CDR3 nucleotides are TGTGCCAGCAGTTTGGAGCGGGAACCAACTAATGAAAAACTGTTTTTT. This encodes CASSLEREPTNEKLFF.

This clonotype was picked up a small number of times. This sequence joins TRBV29-1 and TRBJ2-1; TRBD2 matches at 10 bases. The CDR3 covers 13 residues. CDR1 and CDR2 (germline): SQVTM, ANQGSEA. CDR3 loop: CTGSGGYSNEQFF. CDR3 DNA: TGCACCGGTAGCGGGGGGTATTCCAATGAGCAGTTCTTC.

The rearrangement links TRBV6-5 to TRBJ2-1; D unclear. This CDR3 is built from 16 residues. V was cut by 3 bases and J by 0 bases, with 12 bases left in between. Germline V gene sequence: CDR1 MNHEY, CDR2 SVGAGI. The CDR3 here is CASSYKAASSYNEQFF. The CDR3 nucleotides are TGTGCCAGCAGTTATAAGGCTGCCAGCTCCTACAATGAGCAGTTCTTC.

Only a few counts were recorded for this clonotype. J is TRBJ1-1 and V is TRBV6-5; tentatively, D is TRBD1 (6 bases). In germline, CDR1 is MNHEY, CDR2 SVGAGI. V lost 2 bases, J lost 3 bases, and 13 bases lay in between. The CDR3 is 15 residues long. The DNA for the CDR3 is TGTGCCAGCAGTTACGTGGCAGGGGAAGACACTGAAGCTTTCTTT. This encodes CASSYVAGEDTEAFF.

The chain combines TRBV6-6 with TRBJ1-2; D is undetermined. The V gene's germline CDR1 is MNHNY and CDR2 SVGAGI (reference sequence). The germline V and J ends were trimmed by 0 bases and 4 bases, with 15 bases remaining between them. The CDR3 is 16 residues long. The CDR3 sequence: CASSYSNSRRGYGYTF. The CDR3 DNA reads TGTGCCAGCAGTTACTCGAACTCACGACGAGGCTATGGCTACACCTTC.

This clonotype appeared a few times. J is TRBJ2-2 and V is TRBV9; D unclear. The V gene lost 2 bases and the J gene lost 8 bases, with 10 bases spanning the gap. Germline-derived CDR1 and CDR2 are SGDLS and YYNGEE. The CDR3 extends over 13 amino acids. DNA of the CDR3: TGTGCCAGCAGCGTGCGGACCACTGGGGAGCTGTTTTTT. It encodes CASSVRTTGELFF. The whole variable domain, filled in from reference TRBV9 and TRBJ2-2, reads DSGVTQTPKHLITATGQRVTLRCSPRSGDLSVYWYQQSLDQGLQFLIQYYNGEERAKGNILERFSAQQFPDLHSELNLSSLELGDSALYFCASSVRTTGELFFGEGSRLTVL.

The rearrangement joins TRBV19 to TRBJ1-5, with TRBD1 identical over 8 bases. Germline CDR1 and CDR2: LNHDA and SQIVND (reference sequence). Trimming removed 7 bases from V and 2 bases from J; junction bases left unmatched: 4. The CDR3 loop spans 14 amino acids. CDR3 sequence: CASIPGQGNQPQHF. The CDR3 bases are TGTGCCAGTATCCCGGGACAGGGCAATCAGCCCCAGCATTTT. Full variable domain (remainder filled in from reference TRBV19 and TRBJ1-5): DGGITQSPKYLFRKEGQNVTLSCEQNLNHDAMYWYRQDPGQGLRLIYYSQIVNDFQKGDIAEGYSVSREKKESFPLTVTSAQKNPTAFYLCASIPGQGNQPQHFGDGTRLSIL.

A word on this clonotype: Relative to the germline gene, one junction end is altered; a read error may explain this. This chain joins TRBV7-9 and TRBJ2-1; D could derive from TRBD1 or TRBD2 (5 bases each). Germline V gene sequence: CDR1 SEHNR, CDR2 FQNEAQ (reference sequence). The CDR3 has 14 amino acids. Here the CDR3 reads CASKMGPLGNGQFF. As DNA, the CDR3 is TGTGCCAGCAAAATGGGACCCCTAGGGAATGGGCAGTTCTTC.

V usage is TRBV12-3 or TRBV12-4 and J usage is TRBJ2-7; perhaps TRBD2 as D (5 bases). The germline V and J ends were trimmed by 6 bases and 1 base, with 7 bases remaining between them. The CDR3 is 12 residues long. The CDR3 is CASSWESYEQYF. CDR3 DNA: TGTGCCAGCAGCTGGGAGTCCTACGAGCAGTACTTC.

V usage is TRBV5-1 and J usage is TRBJ1-1; 7 nucleotides agree with TRBD1. The CDR3 covers 17 residues. From germline, CDR1 is SGHRS and CDR2 YFSETQ. J was trimmed by 0 bases and V by 2 bases; bases with no gene match: 10. CDR3 sequence: CASSLSTGDLMNTEAFF. The CDR3 DNA follows: TGCGCCAGCAGCTTAAGTACAGGGGACCTCATGAACACTGAAGCTTTCTTT.

The rearrangement links TRBV6-5 to TRBJ1-5; 7 nucleotides match TRBD1. Unmatched junction bases numbered 6, after V lost 6 bases and J lost 7 bases. The germline CDR1 and CDR2 sequences are MNHEY and SVGAGI. This CDR3 has 13 amino acids. This chain's CDR3 is CASRRQGGQPQHF. As DNA, the CDR3 is TGTGCCAGCAGGCGACAGGGCGGACAGCCCCAGCATTTT.